This TCR beta chain was found in a study of blood T cells in healthy people across ages. Between the trimmed V and J ends, which lost 0 bases and 3 bases, there was a span of 12 bases. CDR1 MGHRA and CDR2 YSYEKL come from the germline V gene. The CDR3 sequence is 15 residues long. Isolation per sample recovered at least 7 million PBMCs. A second PCR of roughly 7 to 11 cycles used a sample-barcoded 5' primer and a J-beta primer mix. In TCRdb, the 5' RACE reads were re-called with MiXCR into one record per CDR3 protein. The data show under 2 million distinct CDR3 sequences, 30% to 35% seen once. This receptor was identified in a woman aged 30 to 39 in good health. The rearrangement uses TRBV4-1 and TRBJ2-7, with a possible D match to TRBD1 (6 bases). Sequencing was done on a sample of blood. The CDR3 sequence is CASSQEVGGYYEQYF. The CDR3 DNA sequence: TGCGCCAGCAGCCAAGAGGTAGGGGGATACTACGAGCAGTACTTC.